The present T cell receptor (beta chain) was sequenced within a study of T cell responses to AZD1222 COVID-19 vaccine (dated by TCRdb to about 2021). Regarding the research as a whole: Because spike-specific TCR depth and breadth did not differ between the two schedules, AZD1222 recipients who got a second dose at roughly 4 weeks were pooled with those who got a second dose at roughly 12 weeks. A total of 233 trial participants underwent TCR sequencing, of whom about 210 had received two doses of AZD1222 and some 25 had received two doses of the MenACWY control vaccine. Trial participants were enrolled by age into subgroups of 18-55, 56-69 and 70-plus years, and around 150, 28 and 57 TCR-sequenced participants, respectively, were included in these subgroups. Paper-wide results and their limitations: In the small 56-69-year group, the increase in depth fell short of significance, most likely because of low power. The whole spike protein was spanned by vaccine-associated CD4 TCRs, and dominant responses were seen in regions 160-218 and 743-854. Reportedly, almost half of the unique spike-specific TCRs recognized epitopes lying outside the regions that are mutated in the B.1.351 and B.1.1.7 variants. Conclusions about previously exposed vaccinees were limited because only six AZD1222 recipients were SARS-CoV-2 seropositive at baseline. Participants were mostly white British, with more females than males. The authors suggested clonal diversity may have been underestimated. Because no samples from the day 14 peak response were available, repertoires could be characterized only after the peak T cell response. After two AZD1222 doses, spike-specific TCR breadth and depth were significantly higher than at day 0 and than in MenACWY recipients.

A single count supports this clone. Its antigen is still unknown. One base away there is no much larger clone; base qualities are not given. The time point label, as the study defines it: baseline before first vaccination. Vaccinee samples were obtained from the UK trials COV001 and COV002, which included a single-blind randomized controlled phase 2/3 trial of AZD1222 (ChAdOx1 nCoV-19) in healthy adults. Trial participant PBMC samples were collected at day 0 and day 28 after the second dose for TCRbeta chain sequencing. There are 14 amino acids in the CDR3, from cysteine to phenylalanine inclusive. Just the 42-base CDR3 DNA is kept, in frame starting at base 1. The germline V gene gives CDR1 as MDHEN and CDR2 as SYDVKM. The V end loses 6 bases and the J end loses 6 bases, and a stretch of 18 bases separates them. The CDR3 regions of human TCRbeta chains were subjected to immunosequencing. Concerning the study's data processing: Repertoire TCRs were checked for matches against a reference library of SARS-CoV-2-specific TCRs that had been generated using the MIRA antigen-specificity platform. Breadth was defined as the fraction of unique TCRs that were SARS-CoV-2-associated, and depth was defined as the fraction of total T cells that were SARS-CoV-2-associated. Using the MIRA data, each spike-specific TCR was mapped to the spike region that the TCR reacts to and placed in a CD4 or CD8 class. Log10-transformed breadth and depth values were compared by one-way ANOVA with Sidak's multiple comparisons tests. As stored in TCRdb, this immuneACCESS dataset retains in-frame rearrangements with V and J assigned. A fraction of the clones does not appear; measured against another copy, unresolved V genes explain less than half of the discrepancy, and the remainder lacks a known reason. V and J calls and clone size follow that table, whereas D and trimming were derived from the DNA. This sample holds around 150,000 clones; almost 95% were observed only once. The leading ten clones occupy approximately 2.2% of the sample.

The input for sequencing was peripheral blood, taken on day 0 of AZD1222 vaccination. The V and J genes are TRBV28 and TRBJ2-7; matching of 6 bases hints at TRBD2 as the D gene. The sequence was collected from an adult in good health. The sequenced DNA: TGTGCCAGCAGCTACGGCTGGAGGGCCGCCGAGCAGTACTTC. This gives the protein CASSYGWRAAEQYF.